The 2 T cell receptor beta chains below come from one sample, sequenced in a study of cytomegalovirus exposure and HLA in healthy donors. PCR amplification relied on 60 Vbeta primers (plus 13 Jbeta primers). The table came from immunoSEQ multiplex PCR; TCRdb's copy has only in-frame clones and leaves some out. This table holds under 200,000 clones, around three quarters found once. The sequenced sample consisted of PBMCs. The source of these receptors is a man aged 25-45 years in good health and CMV-seronegative.

This clone was detected only once. The chain combines TRBV30 with TRBJ2-1; TRBD2 aligns across 13 bases. CDR3 length: 15 residues. The germline CDR1 and CDR2 sequences are GTSNPN and SVGIG (reference sequence). J was trimmed by 2 bases and V by 4 bases; bases with no gene match: 2. The CDR3 sequence is CAWIGLAGAYNEQFF. CDR3 DNA: TGTGCCTGGATTGGACTAGCGGGAGCCTACAATGAGCAGTTCTTC. The variable domain in full, with the rest retrieved from reference TRBV30 and TRBJ2-1, is SQTIHQWPATLVQPVGSPLSLECTVEGTSNPNLYWYRQAAGRGLQLLFYSVGIGQISSEVPQNLSASRPQDRQFILSSKKLLLSDSGFYLCAWIGLAGAYNEQFFGPGTRLTVL.

This clone was counted a few times. This chain connects TRBV10-3 to TRBJ1-5; D possibly corresponds to TRBD1 (6 bases). V gave up 6 bases and J gave up 3 bases, with 9 bases separating them. Germline loops: CDR1 ENHRY, CDR2 SYGVKD. The CDR3 has 13 residues. CDR3 bases: TGTGCCATCAGCACAGGGAACAATCAGCCCCAGCATTTT. Its protein is CAISTGNNQPQHF.